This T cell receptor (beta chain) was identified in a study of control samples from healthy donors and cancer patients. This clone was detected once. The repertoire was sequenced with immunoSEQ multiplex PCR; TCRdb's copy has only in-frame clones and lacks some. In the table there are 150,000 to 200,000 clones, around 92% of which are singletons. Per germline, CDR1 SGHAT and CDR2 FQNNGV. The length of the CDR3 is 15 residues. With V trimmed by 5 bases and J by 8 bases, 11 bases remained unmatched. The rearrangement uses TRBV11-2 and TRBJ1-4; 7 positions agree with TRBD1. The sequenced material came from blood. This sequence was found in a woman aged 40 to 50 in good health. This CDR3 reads CASSLGPRTGEKLFF. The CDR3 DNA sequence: TGTGCCAGCAGCCTAGGTCCTCGGACAGGAGAAAAACTGTTTTTT.